This is a list of T cell receptor beta chains from one sample in a study of blood T cell repertoires in COVID-19. TCRdb's copy holds only in-frame clones and misses some; the assay was immunoSEQ multiplex PCR. The sample has some 300,000 clones; nearly 90% are singletons. The sample consisted of peripheral blood. The origin of the receptors is a woman aged 40 to 50 with COVID-19, enrolled during active disease. The CDR3 runs from the conserved cysteine through the conserved F or W. Each record gives: D gene, clone size, J gene, V gene, CDR3 DNA, CDR3 protein. D genes are given only for firm matches. Clone size is stated in some rows and not others, as once, few, many or a class when expanded.

. few TRBJ1-1 TRBV2 TGTGCCAGCAGACCCCGTTCGGGGGGCGGCACTGAAGCTTTCTTT CASRPRSGGGTEAFF
TRBD2 . TRBJ2-2 TRBV28 TGTGCCAGCAGTCCAAGCGGGGGGATGAACACCGGGGAGCTGTTTTTT CASSPSGGMNTGELFF
TRBD1 . TRBJ2-1 TRBV24-1 TGTGCCACCAGTGACCCGGGACAGGCCAATGAGCAGTTCTTC CATSDPGQANEQFF
. . TRBJ1-2 TRBV19 TGTGCCAGTAGCAACCCCCAGGGAAGGGCCTATGGCTACACCTTC CASSNPQGRAYGYTF
. . TRBJ1-1 TRBV19 TGTGCCAGTAGTCTCTGGGGGGCTGAAGCTTTCTTT CASSLWGAEAFF
TRBD1 . TRBJ2-5 TRBV6-5 TGTGCCAGCAGTTACTCTGGGACAGGACAAGAGACCCAGTACTTC CASSYSGTGQETQYF
TRBD1 . TRBJ2-2 TRBV5-4 TGTGCCAGCAGCTCCGGACAGGGGGTCACCGGGGAGCTGTTTTTT CASSSGQGVTGELFF
. . TRBJ1-1 TRBV28 TGTGCCAGCAGTCCCGGAGTAAGGGCTTTCTTT CASSPGVRAFF
. . TRBJ1-2 TRBV30 TGTGCCTGGAGTGTACGAGGGGGAGCTGACTATGGCTACACCTTC CAWSVRGGADYGYTF
TRBD1 once TRBJ2-7 TRBV11-3 TGTGCCAGCAGCCAACGGGACAGCTCCTACGAGCAGTACTTC CASSQRDSSYEQYF
. . TRBJ1-1 TRBV6-5 TGTGCCAGCAGTTACGGTGAAGAACTTCAAGCTTTCTTT CASSYGEELQAFF
. . TRBJ2-5 TRBV12-3/TRBV12-4 TGTGCCAGCAATAACCTAGATTACGAGACCCAGTACTTC CASNNLDYETQYF
TRBD1 . TRBJ2-7 TRBV6-5 TGTGCCAGCAGTACTACAGGGGGCCTTAGTGGGCAGTACTTC CASSTTGGLSGQYF
TRBD1 . TRBJ1-4 TRBV27 TGTGCCAGCAGTCGGACAGGGTCTAATGAAAAACTGTTTTTT CASSRTGSNEKLFF
. . TRBJ1-2 TRBV28 TGTGCCAGCAGTTTAGGCCATTATGGCTACACCTTC CASSLGHYGYTF
TRBD1 . TRBJ1-1 TRBV30 TGTGCCTGGAAGGTGACCCCCACAGGGGATACTGAAGCTTTCTTT CAWKVTPTGDTEAFF
. . TRBJ2-7 TRBV4-3 TGCGCCAGCAGCCAAGCCCCCGGGAGCTCCTACGAGCAGTACTTC CASSQAPGSSYEQYF
TRBD2 . TRBJ2-7 TRBV19 TGTGCCAGTAGGGAGACTAGCGGGAGAGGATACGAGCAGTACTTC CASRETSGRGYEQYF
TRBD1 once TRBJ1-2 TRBV7-2 TGTGCCAGCAGCCCAGAGGGGGCAGGGGATCACTATGGCTACACCTTC CASSPEGAGDHYGYTF
TRBD1 few TRBJ1-1 TRBV7-2 TGTGCCAGCACCTCCCGAGGGACAGCAGATGAAGCTTTCTTT CASTSRGTADEAFF
. . TRBJ2-3 TRBV4-2 TGTGCCAGCAGCCAAGATTTTTCCAGGGGTGTGGATACGCAGTATTTT CASSQDFSRGVDTQYF
TRBD1 . TRBJ2-3 TRBV5-1 TGCGCCAGCAGCTTGACAGGGGGTGAAGATACGCAGTATTTT CASSLTGGEDTQYF
TRBD1 . TRBJ2-1 TRBV3-1/TRBV3-2 TGTGCCAGCAGCCAAGATCCAGGACAGGGAAATGAGCAGTTCTTC CASSQDPGQGNEQFF
. . TRBJ2-1 TRBV14 TGTGCCAGCAGCCAGGGCTATGAGCAGTTCTTC CASSQGYEQFF
TRBD2 . TRBJ2-3 TRBV5-1 TGCGCCAGCAGCGGAACCGGGACTAGCGGCACAGATACGCAGTATTTT CASSGTGTSGTDTQYF
TRBD1 . TRBJ1-2 TRBV9 TGTGCCAGCAGCGACCCACAGACAGGGGTCTATGGCTACACCTTC CASSDPQTGVYGYTF